In its sample, the clone carrying this TCR beta chain was seen once. The CDR3 runs 16 residues. Trimming removed 4 bases at V and 3 bases at J, with 20 bases between. Germline V gene lookup returns CDR1 SGDLS and CDR2 YYNGEE. The record originates from a study of blood T cell repertoires in COVID-19. Looking at the study overall: Some COVID-19 samples were acute and others convalescent; all came from the United States, Italy and Spain. PBMCs, B-cell-depleted T cells, or T cells provided the cDNA or gDNA that made up the material.

As processed by the authors: Amplification of reference gene primers was used by the study to estimate nucleated cell counts. The repertoire was sequenced with immunoSEQ multiplex PCR; TCRdb's copy has only in-frame clones and lacks some. That table supplies the V and J calls and clone size; D and trimming were determined from the DNA. The table shows approximately 180,000 clones, with approximately 85% occurring only once. V usage is TRBV9 and J usage is TRBJ2-7, with TRBD2 as a possible D gene (6 bases). The clonotype was recovered from a human donor with active or convalescent COVID-19. The donor label of this sample is uncertain. The sequenced sample consisted of peripheral blood. DNA of the CDR3: TGTGCCAGCAGCCGGGCGGCGGGGAGAGGTTACTACGAGCAGTACTTC. Its protein is CASSRAAGRGYYEQYF.